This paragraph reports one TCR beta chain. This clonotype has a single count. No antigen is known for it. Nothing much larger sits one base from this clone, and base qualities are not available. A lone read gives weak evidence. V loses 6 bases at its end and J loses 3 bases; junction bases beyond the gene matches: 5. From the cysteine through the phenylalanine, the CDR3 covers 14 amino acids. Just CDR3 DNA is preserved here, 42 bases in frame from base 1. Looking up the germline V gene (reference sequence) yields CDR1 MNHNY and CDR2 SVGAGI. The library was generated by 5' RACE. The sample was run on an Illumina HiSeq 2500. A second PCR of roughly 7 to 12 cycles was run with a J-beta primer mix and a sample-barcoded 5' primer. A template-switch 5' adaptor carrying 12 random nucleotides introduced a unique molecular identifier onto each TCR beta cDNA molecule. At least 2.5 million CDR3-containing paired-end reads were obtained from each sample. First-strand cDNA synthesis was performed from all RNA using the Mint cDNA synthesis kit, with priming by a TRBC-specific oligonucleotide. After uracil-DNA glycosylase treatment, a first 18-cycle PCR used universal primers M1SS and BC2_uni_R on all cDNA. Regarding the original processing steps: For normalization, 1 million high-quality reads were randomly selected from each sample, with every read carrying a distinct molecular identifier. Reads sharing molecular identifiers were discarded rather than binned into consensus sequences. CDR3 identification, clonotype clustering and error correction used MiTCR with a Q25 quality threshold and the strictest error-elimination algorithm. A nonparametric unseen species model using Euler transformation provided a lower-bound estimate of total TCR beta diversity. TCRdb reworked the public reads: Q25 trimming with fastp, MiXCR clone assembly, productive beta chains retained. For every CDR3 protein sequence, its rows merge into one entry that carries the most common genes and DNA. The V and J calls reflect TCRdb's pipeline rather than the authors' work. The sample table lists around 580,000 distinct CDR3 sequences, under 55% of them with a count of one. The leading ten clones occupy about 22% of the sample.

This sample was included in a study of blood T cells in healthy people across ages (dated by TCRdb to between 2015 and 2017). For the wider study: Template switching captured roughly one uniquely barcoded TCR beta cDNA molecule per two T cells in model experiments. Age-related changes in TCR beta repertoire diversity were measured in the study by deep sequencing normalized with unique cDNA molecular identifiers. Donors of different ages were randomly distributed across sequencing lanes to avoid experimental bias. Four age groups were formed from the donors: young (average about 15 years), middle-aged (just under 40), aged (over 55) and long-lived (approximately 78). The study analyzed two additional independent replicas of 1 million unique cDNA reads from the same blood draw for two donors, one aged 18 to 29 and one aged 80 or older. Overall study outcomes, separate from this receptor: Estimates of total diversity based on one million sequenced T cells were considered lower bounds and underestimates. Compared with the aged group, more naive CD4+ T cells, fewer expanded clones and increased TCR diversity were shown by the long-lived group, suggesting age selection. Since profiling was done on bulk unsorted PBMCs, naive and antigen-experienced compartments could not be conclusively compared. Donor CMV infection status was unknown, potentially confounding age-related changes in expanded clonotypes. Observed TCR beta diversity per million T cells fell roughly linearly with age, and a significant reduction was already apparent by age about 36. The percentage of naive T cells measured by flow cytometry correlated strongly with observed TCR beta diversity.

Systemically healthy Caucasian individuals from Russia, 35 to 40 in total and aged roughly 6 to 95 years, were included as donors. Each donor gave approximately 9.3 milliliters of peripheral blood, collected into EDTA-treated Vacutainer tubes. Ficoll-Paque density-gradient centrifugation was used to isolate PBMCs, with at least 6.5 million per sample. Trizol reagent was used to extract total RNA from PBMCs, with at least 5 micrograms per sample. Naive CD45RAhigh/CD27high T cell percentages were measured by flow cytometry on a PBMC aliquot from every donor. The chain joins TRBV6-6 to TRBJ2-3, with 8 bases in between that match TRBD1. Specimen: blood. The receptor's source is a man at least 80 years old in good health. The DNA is TGTGCCAGCAGGACTACAGGGGGTACAGATACGCAGTATTTT. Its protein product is CASRTTGGTDTQYF.